This TCR beta chain is drawn from a study of T cells in tuberculosis. As for the study in general: A South African cohort included IGRA-negative adolescents, latently infected IGRA-positive adolescents and adults with active tuberculosis. Study results and caveats: Active tuberculosis patients had shorter CDR3-alpha; the beta difference was nonsignificant.

The repertoire was sequenced with immunoSEQ multiplex PCR; TCRdb's copy has only in-frame clones and lacks some. The table lists around 35,000 clones, about 94% of them singletons, with over 10% in the top ten. About this clone itself: Antigen specificity is unknown.

Latent tuberculosis screening used tuberculin skin test and IGRA at entry. On average about 100,000 T cells per donor were immunosequenced. This TCR derives from a donor under 30 with latent tuberculosis or without tuberculosis infection. Some clones in this sample may be carry-over from other donors' samples. Input material: PBMCs.

The DNA of the CDR3 is TGTGCCAGCAGCATTTCGGGGGGCCTAACCTACGAGCAGTACTTC. Residues: CASSISGGLTYEQYF. This rearrangement joins TRBV5-4 to TRBJ2-7; D perhaps matches TRBD2 (7 bases). The V gene's germline CDR1 is SGHNT and CDR2 YYREEE (reference sequence). CDR3 size: 15 residues. The V end was cut by 4 bases, the J end by 2 bases, with 16 bases between.